The clone carrying this T cell receptor beta chain was counted at least ten times. Amplification of TCR beta CDR3 regions used RNA as the template. HTBI primers were the set used in a first-round RT-PCR of the TCR CDR3. TCRdb re-called the multiplex PCR reads through MiXCR, storing one row per CDR3 protein. Among a few hundred thousand distinct CDR3 sequences listed, about half were seen once. The entry originates in a study of T cells in Graves' hyperthyroidism and ophthalmopathy. Germline V CDR1 and CDR2: MNHNS, SASEGT. The CDR3 is made up of 14 amino acids. The germline V and J ends were trimmed by 7 bases and 0 bases, with 12 bases remaining between them.

Sequences were obtained from peripheral blood or thyroid tissue (not recorded which). The chain couples TRBV6-1 to TRBJ1-1, with D hard to call. The receptor was derived from a woman under 30 with Graves' hyperthyroidism. In DNA, the CDR3 is TGTGCCAGCACCAAGGGCGGGGTGAACACTGAAGCTTTCTTT. Protein sequence: CASTKGGVNTEAFF.